This TCR beta chain was recorded in a study of identifying expanded T cells in peripheral blood. CDR3 size: 14 residues. CDR1 MNHEY and CDR2 SMNVEV come from the germline V gene (reference sequence). Trimming took 2 bases from V and 2 from J, leaving 10 bases between them. Broader study findings: Differentially abundant clones: around 1.2 between replicates, 15 to 17 at about 13 days, approximately 19 at four. Clone count variance between approximately 2-week samples rose with total template count.

No infections or other immune events were documented during collection. Profiled with immunoSEQ multiplex PCR; TCRdb holds only in-frame clones, not every one. This table holds some 78,000 clones, over 80% found once. As regards this clone: The antigen remains undetermined.

This sequence was found in a person aged 18-69 years in good health. Sequencing was performed on blood. V gene TRBV27 combines with J gene TRBJ2-7, with D perhaps matching TRBD2 (6 bases). CDR3 nucleotide sequence: TGTGCCAGCAGTTTAATAGGCGGGACCTACGAGCAGTACTTC. Translated: CASSLIGGTYEQYF.